The rows below give T cell receptor beta chains drawn from one sample of a study of radiation and T cells in renal cell carcinoma. TCRdb's table, derived via immunoSEQ multiplex PCR, lists solely in-frame clones and lacks some. The table lists roughly 150,000 clones, 87% of them singletons. The sequencing here drew on blood, taken from a patient whose treatment included radiotherapy and nephrectomy. The receptors here all came from a woman in her forties or fifties with renal cell carcinoma. The CDR3 runs from the conserved cysteine through the conserved F or W. D genes are given only for firm matches. Part of the rows lack a size; the others show once, few, many or a class for expanded clones.

>TRBV29-1|.|TRBJ1-1|12|few
CSVNRGNTEAFF
TGCAGCGTTAATCGGGGGAACACTGAAGCTTTCTTT
>TRBV11-3|.|TRBJ2-7|15|.
CASSLGGQALSEQYF
TGTGCCAGCAGCTTAGGGGGGCAAGCCCTCTCCGAGCAGTACTTC
>TRBV9|.|TRBJ2-3|13|.
CASSVEGTDTQYF
TGTGCCAGCAGCGTAGAGGGCACAGATACGCAGTATTTT
>TRBV13|.|TRBJ2-4|16|.
CASSPLDRLAKNIQYF
TGTGCCAGCAGCCCACTAGACAGACTAGCCAAAAACATTCAGTACTTC
>TRBV6-1|.|TRBJ1-5|15|.
CASKRSRGEYQPQHF
TGTGCCAGCAAACGGAGTAGGGGCGAGTATCAGCCCCAGCATTTT
>TRBV2|.|TRBJ1-2|12|.
CASSTSNYGYTF
TGTGCCAGCAGTACAAGCAACTATGGCTACACCTTC
>TRBV11-3|.|TRBJ2-1|13|.
CASSQGIWNEQFF
TGTGCCAGCAGCCAGGGGATTTGGAATGAGCAGTTCTTC
>TRBV7-9|.|TRBJ1-2|14|.
CASSVRRLPHGYTF
TGTGCCAGCAGCGTACGGCGGCTGCCCCATGGCTACACCTTC
>TRBV7-9|.|TRBJ1-5|16|.
CASSLSGTRLHQPQHF
TGTGCCAGCAGCTTATCCGGGACAAGGCTTCATCAGCCCCAGCATTTT
>TRBV5-5|.|TRBJ1-1|14|.
CASSLAGWVLDAFF
TGTGCCAGCAGCTTGGCAGGGTGGGTACTGGATGCTTTCTTT
>TRBV7-9|TRBD2|TRBJ2-1|14|.
CALRSGGALDEQFF
TGTGCCCTTAGAAGCGGGGGGGCTTTAGATGAGCAGTTCTTC
>TRBV19|.|TRBJ1-5|15|once
CASSWDTEYNQPQHF
TGTGCCAGTAGTTGGGACACGGAATACAATCAGCCCCAGCATTTT
>TRBV7-9|.|TRBJ1-2|12|.
CASSFGPYGYTF
TGTGCCAGCAGCTTCGGTCCCTATGGCTACACCTTC
>TRBV7-6|TRBD1|TRBJ1-6|14|once
CASSLTDRDSPLHF
TGTGCCAGCAGCTTAACGGACAGGGATTCACCCCTCCACTTT
>TRBV5-1|.|TRBJ1-2|14|.
CASSLALVGYGYTF
TGCGCCAGCAGCTTGGCCTTAGTGGGCTATGGCTACACCTTC
>TRBV6-1|.|TRBJ2-1|16|.
CASSEDPRASYNEQFF
TGTGCCAGCAGTGAAGATCCCCGGGCATCCTACAATGAGCAGTTCTTC
>TRBV6-5|.|TRBJ2-7|12|.
CASTAAAYEQYF
TGTGCCAGCACCGCAGCGGCGTACGAGCAGTACTTC
>TRBV5-1|.|TRBJ1-2|12|.
CASSQDLFGYTF
TGCGCCAGCAGCCAGGACCTGTTTGGCTACACCTTC
>TRBV14|.|TRBJ2-7|15|.
CASSPRDRWPYEQYF
TGTGCCAGCAGCCCCCGAGACAGGTGGCCCTACGAGCAGTACTTC
>TRBV7-8|.|TRBJ1-5|18|.
CASSLAGRTEYSNQPQHF
TGTGCCAGCAGCTTAGCGGGCCGGACAGAGTATAGCAATCAGCCCCAGCATTTT
>TRBV11-2|TRBD2|TRBJ2-7|16|.
CASSPIRGLAAYEQYF
TGTGCCAGCAGCCCCATAAGGGGACTAGCGGCCTACGAGCAGTACTTC
>TRBV29-1|.|TRBJ1-1|15|few
CSVEVGAYMNTEAFF
TGCAGCGTTGAGGTGGGAGCCTACATGAACACTGAAGCTTTCTTT
>TRBV7-9|.|TRBJ1-2|15|.
CASSLVTDLDYGYTF
TGTGCCAGCAGCTTAGTAACGGATTTGGACTATGGCTACACCTTC
>TRBV5-8|TRBD2|TRBJ2-7|17|.
CASNQRGGVIPSYEQYF
TGTGCCAGCAATCAGCGGGGGGGCGTCATTCCGAGCTACGAGCAGTACTTC
>TRBV4-1|.|TRBJ2-1|13|.
CASSQYLVNEQFF
TGCGCCAGCAGCCAATATCTGGTGAATGAGCAGTTCTTC
>TRBV9|.|TRBJ2-2|14|.
CASSVGPQNGELFF
TGTGCCAGCAGCGTAGGCCCACAGAACGGGGAGCTGTTTTTT
>TRBV19|.|TRBJ2-6|13|.
CASSPPGANVLTF
TGTGCCAGTAGCCCACCCGGGGCCAACGTCCTGACTTTC
>TRBV2|.|TRBJ2-7|14|.
CASSEDNRIYEQYF
TGTGCCAGCAGTGAGGATAACCGCATCTACGAGCAGTACTTC
>TRBV6-1|TRBD1|TRBJ2-1|15|.
CASSEWTGVVDEQFF
TGTGCCAGCAGTGAATGGACAGGGGTCGTCGATGAGCAGTTCTTC
>TRBV4-3|TRBD1|TRBJ1-2|15|once
CASSQDQGASYGYTF
TGCGCCAGCAGCCAAGATCAGGGGGCCAGCTATGGCTACACCTTC
>TRBV6-1|.|TRBJ2-7|13|.
CASSEGRVEEQYF
TGTGCCAGCAGTGAAGGCAGGGTGGAGGAGCAGTACTTC
>TRBV9|.|TRBJ1-2|13|.
CASSVATNYGYTF
TGTGCCAGCAGCGTAGCTACAAACTATGGCTACACCTTC
>TRBV2|.|TRBJ1-4|16|.
CASSQEAPSLNEKLFF
TGTGCCAGCTCACAGGAGGCCCCATCCCTTAATGAAAAACTGTTTTTT
>TRBV28|.|TRBJ1-1|13|.
CASRETGNTEAFF
TGTGCCAGCAGGGAGACGGGGAACACTGAAGCTTTCTTT
>TRBV7-6|.|TRBJ2-7|12|.
CASSLPGREQYF
TGTGCCAGCAGCTTGCCAGGGCGGGAGCAGTACTTC
>TRBV5-6|TRBD2|TRBJ2-7|15|.
CASSPLLAGLSEQYF
TGTGCCAGCAGCCCACTACTAGCGGGGCTTTCCGAGCAGTACTTC
>TRBV4-1|.|TRBJ1-2|16|.
CASSQGPYGGNYGYTF
TGCGCCAGCAGCCAAGGTCCGTACGGGGGTAACTATGGCTACACCTTC
>TRBV5-1|.|TRBJ2-5|15|.
CSSSLEWGNQETQYF
TGCTCCAGCAGCTTGGAGTGGGGAAACCAAGAGACCCAGTACTTC
>TRBV11-2|.|TRBJ2-7|16|once
CASSFSGTLSSYEQYF
TGTGCCAGCAGCTTCTCCGGGACCCTGAGCTCCTACGAGCAGTACTTC
>TRBV7-2|.|TRBJ2-5|14|.
CASASGNTQETQYF
TGTGCCAGCGCCTCCGGGAACACGCAAGAGACCCAGTACTTC
>TRBV7-4|.|TRBJ2-1|19|.
CASSLPCIRTPQNHNEQFF
TGTGCCAGCAGCTTACCTTGTATTAGGACCCCCCAAAACCACAATGAGCAGTTCTTC
>TRBV7-9|.|TRBJ1-5|16|once
CASSSQDRGSNQPQHF
TGTGCCAGCAGCTCCCAAGATCGGGGCAGCAATCAGCCCCAGCATTTT
>TRBV2|.|TRBJ1-3|11|.
CASSESSTIYF
TGTGCCAGCAGTGAATCAAGCACCATATATTTT
>TRBV7-2|TRBD2|TRBJ2-7|15|once
CASSPRTSGDYEQYF
TGTGCCAGCAGCCCGAGGACTAGCGGGGACTACGAGCAGTACTTC
>TRBV5-1|.|TRBJ2-5|15|.
CASSLEGTPGWTQYF
TGCGCCAGCAGCTTGGAGGGCACGCCCGGTTGGACCCAGTACTTC
>TRBV6-1|TRBD1|TRBJ1-3|14|once
CASTADRASDTIYF
TGTGCCAGCACCGCGGACAGGGCCTCAGACACCATATATTTT
>TRBV5-1|TRBD1|TRBJ1-2|16|.
CASSVASGGTGYGYTF
TGCGCCAGCAGCGTTGCCTCAGGGGGCACGGGCTATGGCTACACCTTC
>TRBV5-6|.|TRBJ2-2|15|.
CASSLGTGYTGELFF
TGTGCCAGCAGCTTGGGGACGGGCTACACCGGGGAGCTGTTTTTT
>TRBV10-1|.|TRBJ2-7|15|.
CASSESGGVGDEQYF
TGCGCCAGCAGTGAGTCAGGGGGTGTAGGCGACGAGCAGTACTTC
>TRBV9|TRBD1|TRBJ1-4|17|.
CASSGDRGIETNEKLFF
TGTGCCAGCAGCGGGGACAGGGGGATAGAAACTAATGAAAAACTGTTTTTT
>TRBV7-9|.|TRBJ2-6|17|.
CASSTRLPSPGANVLTF
TGTGCCAGCAGCACCCGACTCCCATCCCCTGGGGCCAACGTCCTGACTTTC
>TRBV2|TRBD1|TRBJ1-2|12|.
CALQGDNYGYTF
TGTGCCCTACAGGGGGATAACTATGGCTACACCTTC
>TRBV5-1|.|TRBJ2-3|15|.
CASRGDPDFTDTQYF
TGCGCCAGCAGAGGGGACCCAGATTTCACAGATACGCAGTATTTT
>TRBV6-1|.|TRBJ2-2|14|.
CASKGIESTGELFF
TGTGCCAGCAAAGGAATAGAGTCCACCGGGGAGCTGTTTTTT
>TRBV6-5|.|TRBJ2-1|14|.
CASSTRDHYNEQFF
TGTGCCAGCAGTACACGGGACCACTACAATGAGCAGTTCTTC
>TRBV9|.|TRBJ1-1|13|.
CASSGDFYTEAFF
TGTGCCAGCAGCGGGGACTTCTACACTGAAGCTTTCTTT
>TRBV6-5|TRBD2|TRBJ2-1|15|.
CASSTYSGGADEQFF
TGTGCCAGCAGTACTTATAGCGGGGGGGCGGATGAGCAGTTCTTC